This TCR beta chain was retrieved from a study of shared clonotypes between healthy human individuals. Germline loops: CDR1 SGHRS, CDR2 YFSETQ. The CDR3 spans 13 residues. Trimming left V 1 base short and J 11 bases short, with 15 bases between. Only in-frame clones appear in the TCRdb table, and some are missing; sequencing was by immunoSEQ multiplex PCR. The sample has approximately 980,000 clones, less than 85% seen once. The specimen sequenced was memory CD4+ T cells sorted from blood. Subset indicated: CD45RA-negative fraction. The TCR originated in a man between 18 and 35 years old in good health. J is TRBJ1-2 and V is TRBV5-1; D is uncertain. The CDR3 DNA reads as TGCGCCAGCAGCTTGACCGGTTCCCCTGGGTACACCTTC. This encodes CASSLTGSPGYTF.